The clone carrying this T cell receptor (beta chain) was found a few times. The CDR3 is made up of 14 amino acids. V shed 0 bases and J 4 bases; nucleotides not matched to a gene: 1. Germline V gene data show CDR1 as LNHDA and CDR2 as SQIVND (reference sequence). Primers included in the PCR were 60 Vbeta and 13 Jbeta primers. Using immunoSEQ multiplex PCR, the repertoire was profiled, and TCRdb retains in-frame clones only, with some absent. The sample includes about 120,000 clones, around a tenth of them seen just once. The data derive from a study of cytomegalovirus exposure and HLA in healthy donors. As for the study in general: Approximately 81% of some 390 genotyped donors fell in the Caucasian-associated ancestry cluster.

The sample was PBMCs. The clonotype was recovered from a man aged 25 to 40 in good health and CMV-seronegative. This sequence joins TRBV19 and TRBJ2-5; TRBD2 aligns across 8 bases. Written as DNA, the CDR3 is TGTGCCAGTAGTATAGAACGGGGGGGAGAGACCCAGTACTTC. This encodes CASSIERGGETQYF.